Listed here are 9 T cell receptor beta chains from one sample, sequenced in a study of T cells after posttransplantation cyclophosphamide. Sequencing was performed with immunoSEQ multiplex PCR; in TCRdb, only in-frame clones are kept and a portion is missing. This sample comprises roughly 32,000 clones, none seen once only. Sequenced: PBMCs. These TCRs come from a woman aged 25 to 45 in good health and a related stem cell transplant donor.

This clone was counted at least ten times. V and J are TRBV7-2 and TRBJ2-7; 10 bases fit TRBD2. Germline V CDR1 and CDR2: SGHTA, FQGNSA. V trimming: 5 bases; J trimming: 4 bases; junction bases outside the gene matches: 11. The CDR3 runs to 16 residues. The CDR3 sequence is CASSIEASGGWYEQYF. CDR3 nucleotides: TGTGCCAGCAGCATAGAGGCTAGCGGGGGATGGTACGAGCAGTACTTC.

This clone was counted between two and nine times. J is TRBJ1-2 and V is TRBV7-2; TRBD1 aligns across 9 bases. With 6 bases clipped from V and 7 bases from J, the junction kept 6 bases outside the gene matches. Per the germline V gene, CDR1 is SGHTA and CDR2 is FQGNSA. The CDR3 is 13 amino acids. CDR3 sequence reads: CASSRTGGLGYTF. The CDR3 DNA follows: TGTGCCAGCAGTAGAACAGGGGGCCTTGGCTACACCTTC.

This clone was detected ten times or more. The chain recombines TRBV12-3 or TRBV12-4 with TRBJ1-2; D is unresolved. The germline V and J ends were trimmed by 6 bases and 3 bases, with 11 bases remaining between them. The CDR3 extends over 13 amino acids. The CDR3, as DNA: TGTGCCAGCAGAGTCAGAAAACACTATGGCTACACCTTC. This translates into CASRVRKHYGYTF.

This clone has ten or more counts. The gene calls are TRBV19 and TRBJ2-2; 8 positions match TRBD1. J lost 1 base, V lost 0 bases, and 4 bases had no gene match. Germline loops: CDR1 LNHDA, CDR2 SQIVND (reference sequence). The CDR3 loop spans 17 amino acids. The CDR3 here is CASSIDAGTGNTGELFF. The CDR3 DNA reads TGTGCCAGTAGTATAGATGCCGGGACAGGGAACACCGGGGAGCTGTTTTTT. The whole variable domain, filled in from reference TRBV19 and TRBJ2-2, reads DGGITQSPKYLFRKEGQNVTLSCEQNLNHDAMYWYRQDPGQGLRLIYYSQIVNDFQKGDIAEGYSVSREKKESFPLTVTSAQKNPTAFYLCASSIDAGTGNTGELFFGEGSRLTVL.

The table lists this clone with many counts. The sample carries other DNA sequences with the same CDR3. The chain joins TRBV12-3 or TRBV12-4 to TRBJ1-1; TRBD1 is a possible D gene (5 bases). The V and J ends lost 8 bases and 5 bases respectively, with 15 bases between them. The CDR3 has 13 residues. The DNA of the CDR3 is TGTGCCAGCCGAAGGGCAGGGTTGACTGAAGCTTTCTTT. This sequence encodes CASRRAGLTEAFF.

This chain uses TRBV6-1 with TRBJ1-2, with 7 bases identical to TRBD1. CDR3 size: 18 residues. CDR1 and CDR2 from the germline V gene are MNHNS and SASEGT. V was clipped by 2 bases and J by 6 bases; unmatched bases: 18. The CDR3 is CASSEFVLPLQGQDGYTF. The DNA of the CDR3 is TGTGCCAGCAGTGAATTTGTCCTCCCCCTACAGGGGCAGGATGGCTACACCTTC.

This clone was counted many times. V usage is TRBV4-3 and J usage is TRBJ1-1, with 8 positions matching TRBD1. Trimming cost V 4 bases and J 1 base; bases outside gene matches: 2. Germline assignment: CDR1 LGHNA and CDR2 YSLEER. The CDR3 has 14 residues. The CDR3 coding sequence is TGCGCCAGCAGCCTCGGACAGGGGAACACTGAAGCTTTCTTT. Translation: CASSLGQGNTEAFF.

The chain is built from TRBV12-3 or TRBV12-4 and TRBJ1-1; 7 positions match TRBD1. CDR3 size: 12 residues. V was clipped by 3 bases and J by 11 bases; unmatched bases: 6. DNA for the CDR3: TGTGCCAGCAGTTTCCCCGACAGGGTCGCTTTCTTT. The encoded protein is CASSFPDRVAFF.

This clone was recorded at least ten times. The chain carries TRBV30 and TRBJ2-1; D not certain. Germline V gives CDR1 GTSNPN, CDR2 SVGIG (reference sequence). The CDR3 spans 12 residues. V dropped 1 base and J dropped 8 bases, with 9 bases sitting between them. CDR3 nucleotides: TGTGCCTGGAGTGGTGCAGGCTATGAGCAGTTCTTC. This sequence encodes CAWSGAGYEQFF. Based on the CDR3 plus reference TRBV30 and TRBJ2-1, the full variable domain is SQTIHQWPATLVQPVGSPLSLECTVEGTSNPNLYWYRQAAGRGLQLLFYSVGIGQISSEVPQNLSASRPQDRQFILSSKKLLLSDSGFYLCAWSGAGYEQFFGPGTRLTVL.